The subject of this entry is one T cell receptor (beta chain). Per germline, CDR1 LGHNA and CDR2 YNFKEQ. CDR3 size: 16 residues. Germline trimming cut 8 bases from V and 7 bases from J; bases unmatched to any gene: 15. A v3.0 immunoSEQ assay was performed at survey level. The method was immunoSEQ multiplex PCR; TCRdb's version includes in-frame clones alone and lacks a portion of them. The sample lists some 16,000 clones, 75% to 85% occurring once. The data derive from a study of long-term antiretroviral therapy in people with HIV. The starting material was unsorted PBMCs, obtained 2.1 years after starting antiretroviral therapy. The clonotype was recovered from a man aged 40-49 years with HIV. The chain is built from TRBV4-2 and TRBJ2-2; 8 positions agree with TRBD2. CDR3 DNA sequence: TGTGCCAGCTACCCACGGGGGGGGAAGGCGGACGGGGAGCTGTTTTTT. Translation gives CASYPRGGKADGELFF.